The T cell receptor (beta chain) under discussion was sequenced for a study of blood T cell repertoires in COVID-19. Study overall: Samples representing acute and convalescent COVID-19 were sourced from the United States, Italy and Spain. PBMCs, B-cell-depleted T cells, or T cells provided the cDNA or gDNA that made up the material.

Seattle enrolled patients during active infection and tracked them longitudinally. Germline values: CDR1 MNHNS, CDR2 SASEGT. The CDR3 length is 14 residues. Trimming shortened V by 1 base and J by 0 bases, and 4 bases separated the two germline ends. Per the original methods: Estimated nucleated cell counts came from reference gene primer amplification. The data were produced by immunoSEQ multiplex PCR, yet TCRdb's version contains in-frame clones alone and is incomplete. That table furnishes V, J and clone size, whereas the DNA furnished D and trimming. The sample lists about 150,000 clones, around 85% occurring once.

Sequencing was carried out using peripheral blood. The receptor was derived from an elderly man with COVID-19, enrolled during active disease. The V gene is TRBV6-1, the J gene TRBJ1-3; D gene unclear. Here the CDR3 DNA reads TGTGCCAGCAGTGAAGATCACTCTGGAAACACCATATATTTT. This sequence encodes CASSEDHSGNTIYF.